This TCR beta chain was identified in a study of identical twins. Germline CDR1 reads DFQATT; CDR2 reads SNEGSKA (reference sequence). Trimming took 2 bases from V and 0 from J, leaving 7 bases between them. The CDR3 has 14 amino acids. TCRdb re-derived calls from the 5' RACE reads in MiXCR, one entry per CDR3 protein. The repertoire consists of around 250,000 distinct CDR3 sequences, with around 7% occurring once and the leading ten covering approximately 3.7%. These data were also reused for a study on yellow fever vaccine responses in identical twins.

The chain couples TRBV20-1 to TRBJ2-2; D call uncertain. What was sequenced was memory (CD45RO+) T cells sorted from blood. The clonotype was recovered from a woman between 18 and 30 years old in good health. The CDR3 DNA reads TGCAGTGCTAGACCAAGCACGAACACCGGGGAGCTGTTTTTT. Amino acids: CSARPSTNTGELFF.